This TCR beta chain was recorded in a study of shared clonotypes between healthy human individuals. Whole-study results and caveats: Generation of non-shared clonotypes was less probable than generation of clonotypes shared by all four donors.

Germline CDR1 SGHTA, CDR2 FQGTGA. The length of the CDR3 is 13 residues. V gave up 5 bases and J gave up 5 bases, with 12 bases separating them. A word on this clone: Its target is unknown.

Sorted-subset replicate PCR reactions were performed with approximately 200 ng DNA, corresponding to about 30,000 T cell genomes. Per the authors' pipeline: ImmunoSEQ output held junction-only sequences without quality scores, so filtering differed. The protocol was immunoSEQ multiplex PCR, while the TCRdb copy is restricted to in-frame clones and leaves out a portion. The DNA was the basis for D and trimming; V, J and clone size are from that table. The sample includes more than 1 million clones, 75% to 85% of them seen just once. The specimen was memory CD4+ T cells from PBMCs. Subset denoted: CD45RA-negative fraction. The sequence derives from a man between 18 and 29 years old in good health. Some clones in this sample may be carry-over from other donors' samples. The V and J genes are TRBV7-3 and TRBJ2-5; perhaps TRBD1 as D (6 bases). CDR3 sequence reads: CASSRGQSETQYF. For the CDR3, the DNA is TGTGCCAGCAGCCGCGGACAGTCCGAGACCCAGTACTTC.